There are a few counts of the clone carrying this T cell receptor (beta chain). Authors' data handling: Counts of nucleated cells, estimated from reference gene primer amplification, were obtained. The table came from immunoSEQ multiplex PCR; TCRdb's copy has only in-frame clones and leaves some out. V and J calls and clone size are given by that table; D and trimming were obtained from the DNA. The data contain approximately 200,000 clones, about four fifths of them seen just once; the ten biggest clones take up around 2%. This sample stems from a study of blood T cell repertoires in COVID-19. About the study: The study drew acute and convalescent COVID-19 samples from the United States, Italy and Spain. Sample material is recorded as cDNA or gDNA derived from T cells, B-cell-depleted T cells, or PBMCs.

The sample was peripheral blood. This sequence was found in a woman aged 55-69 years with acute or convalescent COVID-19.

The DNA for the CDR3 is TGTGCCAGCAGCCAAGAATCAGCTTGGGGCCTAGATACGCAGTATTTT. It codes for CASSQESAWGLDTQYF. The chain employs TRBV3-1 (or the pseudogene TRBV3-2) and TRBJ2-3; TRBD1 is a possible D gene (5 bases). From germline, CDR1 is LGHDT and CDR2 YNNKEL (reference sequence). The V and J ends lost 0 bases and 5 bases respectively, with 15 bases between them. The CDR3 totals 16 residues.